Sequencing of this T cell receptor beta chain was carried out in a study of T cell responses to AZD1222 COVID-19 vaccine. The study's findings and limits: Repertoires were obtained only post-peak T cell response.

CDR1 is SGDLS, CDR2 YYNGEE, per germline. V shed 1 base and J shed 3 bases, with 13 bases lying between them. This CDR3 region has 16 residues. Measured with immunoSEQ multiplex PCR; TCRdb has only the in-frame clones, and not every one. In the table there are 210,000 or so clones, about 93% of which are singletons. As for this clone: Its antigen is not known.

The sequenced sample was peripheral blood, obtained on day 0 of MenACWY control vaccination. V is TRBV9 and J is TRBJ2-2; a weak D match, TRBD2 (6 bases). The sequence derives from an adult in good health. The CDR3 region is CASSVWSSADTGELFF. The CDR3 DNA is TGTGCCAGCAGCGTATGGTCTAGCGCTGACACCGGGGAGCTGTTTTTT.